One and the same sample provided the 16 T cell receptor beta chains below, sequenced in a study of CD8+ T cells in alopecia areata. Treatment specified: oral pan-JAK inhibitor, 5-10 mg twice daily. Reverse transcribed after extraction, RNA yielded cDNA as the sequencing template. Generated by immunoSEQ multiplex PCR, the TCRdb table keeps only in-frame clones and is missing some. The table lists fewer than 150,000 clones, approximately 85% of them singletons, with around a quarter in the top ten. The sequenced sample was CD8+ T cells sorted from blood, obtained at week 4, from a patient treated with tofacitinib. Receptors were obtained from a human donor with alopecia areata.

Turning to this clone: Other DNA sequences in the same sample also yield this CDR3. V gene TRBV30 combines with J gene TRBJ2-7, with D perhaps TRBD1 or TRBD2 (5 bases each). CDR3 length: 14 amino acids. Trimming shortened V by 2 bases and J by 0 bases, and 11 bases separated the two germline ends. Per germline, CDR1 GTSNPN and CDR2 SVGIG (reference sequence). CDR3 in amino acids: CAWSTGTGSYEQYF. CDR3 bases: TGTGCCTGGAGTACCGGGACGGGCTCCTACGAGCAGTACTTC.

In this sample, this clone turned up a few times. Other DNA sequences within the sample encode an identical CDR3. The chain is built from TRBV11-2 and TRBJ2-7; D is unresolved. The germline V gene has CDR1 SGHAT and CDR2 FQNNGV. The length of the CDR3 is 14 residues. The germline V and J ends were trimmed by 0 bases and 2 bases, with 8 bases remaining between them. CDR3 in DNA: TGTGCCAGCAGCTTAGATTGGGGTGCCTACGAGCAGTACTTC. Translating gives CASSLDWGAYEQYF.

J is TRBJ2-5 and V is TRBV7-2, with TRBD2 as a possible D gene (5 bases). The CDR3 runs 15 residues. The V end lost 1 base, the J end lost 2 bases, and 11 bases lay between the germline ends. Germline lookup yields CDR1 SGHTA and CDR2 FQGNSA. The chain's CDR3 is CASSLGLAPQETQYF. In nucleotides, the CDR3 is TGTGCCAGCAGCTTAGGGTTAGCGCCTCAAGAGACCCAGTACTTC.

On this clone: A far larger clone is one base from this, pointing to a likely read error. This chain links TRBV10-3 with TRBJ2-1, with D possibly TRBD1 on 6 matching bases. Trimming removed 6 bases at V and 8 bases at J, with 17 bases between. Germline CDR1 and CDR2: ENHRY and SYGVKD. CDR3 size: 14 residues. The DNA for the CDR3 is TGTGCCATCAGCCCCGGGACATGGTTTGATGAGCAGTTCTTC. This codes for CAISPGTWFDEQFF.

The genes are TRBV29-1 and TRBJ2-7, with 10 bases matching TRBD1. With V trimmed by 1 base and J by 3 bases, 6 bases remained unmatched. Germline-derived CDR1 and CDR2 are SQVTM and ANQGSEA. The CDR3 extends over 15 amino acids. The CDR3 loop reads CSVEGRTGGHYEQYF. In DNA form, the CDR3 reads TGCAGCGTTGAAGGGAGGACAGGGGGACACTACGAGCAGTACTTC.

V gene TRBV27 combines with J gene TRBJ2-7; D is unresolved. The CDR3 has 11 amino acids. CDR1 is MNHEY, CDR2 SMNVEV, per germline (reference sequence). Between the trimmed V and J ends, which lost 3 bases and 8 bases, there was a span of 8 bases. The DNA of the CDR3 is TGTGCCAGCAGTTTGTCAATAAAGCAGTACTTC. Amino acid sequence: CASSLSIKQYF.

The rearrangement links TRBV19 to TRBJ2-3; weak D call: TRBD2 (6 bases). There are 16 residues in the CDR3. The V and J ends lost 3 bases and 0 bases respectively, with 13 bases between them. The V gene's germline CDR1 is LNHDA and CDR2 SQIVND (reference sequence). CDR3 nucleotide sequence: TGTGCCAGTAGTATGAAGCTAGCGCCTAGCACAGATACGCAGTATTTT. Amino acid sequence: CASSMKLAPSTDTQYF.

The chain carries TRBV15 and TRBJ2-1; 12 bases are a match to TRBD2. There are 17 residues in the CDR3. Germline assignment: CDR1 LNHNV and CDR2 YYDKDF (reference sequence). V dropped 6 bases and J dropped 5; count of bases not matched to a gene: 11. CDR3 loop: CATRNRLAGDTNNEQFF. CDR3 bases: TGTGCCACCAGGAATAGACTAGCGGGGGATACAAACAATGAGCAGTTCTTC.

This clone was seen only a few times. This chain joins TRBV29-1 and TRBJ2-7; either TRBD1 or TRBD2 may fit D (5 bases each). The ends were cut back, 3 bases at V and 0 bases at J, with 12 bases in the middle. This CDR3 comprises 14 residues. From germline, CDR1 is SQVTM and CDR2 ANQGSEA. As DNA, the CDR3 is TGCAGCGTTGAGGGGGAAGGGTCCTCCTACGAGCAGTACTTC. Its protein product is CSVEGEGSSYEQYF.

J is TRBJ2-2 and V is TRBV23-1; 11 bases are shared with TRBD1. TRBV23-1 belongs to the ORF category, with a function that is uncertain. CDR3 size: 17 residues. V trimming: 3 bases; J trimming: 2 bases; junction bases outside the gene matches: 5. In nucleotides, the CDR3 is TGCGCCAGCAGTCAGGCCGGGACAGGGGGTAACACCGGGGAGCTGTTTTTT. It yields the protein CASSQAGTGGNTGELFF.

The chain is built from TRBV15 and TRBJ2-1; D gene ambiguous. V lost 0 bases to trimming and J lost 10 bases, with 10 bases between them. Germline-derived CDR1 and CDR2 are LNHNV and YYDKDF (reference sequence). The CDR3 runs 13 residues. CDR3 in DNA: TGTGCCACCAGCAGAGATCTGACCAACGAGCAGTTCTTC. The encoded protein is CATSRDLTNEQFF.

This chain uses TRBV7-9 with TRBJ2-3; D remains ambiguous. The germline V and J ends were trimmed by 1 base and 2 bases, with 13 bases remaining between them. CDR3 size: 16 residues. Germline CDR1 reads SEHNR; CDR2 reads FQNEAQ (reference sequence). This CDR3 reads CASSLVAAETTDTQYF. The CDR3 bases are TGTGCCAGCAGCTTAGTGGCGGCGGAGACCACAGATACGCAGTATTTT.

The chain couples TRBV29-1 to TRBJ2-1; 8 bases line up with TRBD2. The V gene's germline CDR1 is SQVTM and CDR2 ANQGSEA. The V gene end was trimmed by 7 bases and the J gene end by 7 bases; junction bases not matched to a gene: 12. The CDR3 totals 14 residues. CDR3 sequence: CSGGKAGAENEQFF. The CDR3 nucleotides are TGCAGCGGTGGGAAAGCGGGGGCCGAAAATGAGCAGTTCTTC.

V usage is TRBV5-1 and J usage is TRBJ2-3; 7 bases map to TRBD1. The CDR3 consists of 17 residues. The J segment lost 3 bases and the V segment lost 0 bases, leaving 10 bases of the junction unmatched. The V gene's germline CDR1 is SGHRS and CDR2 YFSETQ. The CDR3 DNA follows: TGCGCCAGCAGCTTGGAAGAAGGGGGCCCGACAACAGATACGCAGTATTTT. Translated, it gives CASSLEEGGPTTDTQYF.

This rearrangement joins TRBV27 to TRBJ2-5; D is perhaps TRBD2 (7 bases). The J call may be incorrect, as the DNA end agrees better with TRBJ2-7. Germline CDR1 MNHEY, CDR2 SMNVEV (reference sequence). The CDR3 contains 16 residues. The DNA of the CDR3 is TGTGCCAGCAGTTTCATAGGGGGGGTGAGAGCCTACGAGCAGTACTTC. Translated, it gives CASSFIGGVRAYEQYF.

The CDR3 here is CASSDLGQHPNEKLFF. CDR3 nucleotide sequence: TGTGCCAGCAGCGATCTGGGGCAACACCCCAATGAAAAACTGTTTTTT. The chain recombines TRBV9 with TRBJ1-4, with a tentative D call TRBD1 (5 bases). The V gene lost 3 bases and the J gene lost 5 bases, with 17 bases spanning the gap. Germline V gives CDR1 SGDLS, CDR2 YYNGEE. The CDR3 contains 16 residues. The entire variable domain, with the rest obtained from reference TRBV9 and TRBJ1-4, is as follows: DSGVTQTPKHLITATGQRVTLRCSPRSGDLSVYWYQQSLDQGLQFLIQYYNGEERAKGNILERFSAQQFPDLHSELNLSSLELGDSALYFCASSDLGQHPNEKLFFGSGTQLSVL.